Presented here are 31 T cell receptor beta chains from one specimen sequenced in a study of cytomegalovirus exposure and HLA in healthy donors. The PCR made use of 60 Vbeta and 13 Jbeta primers. The method was immunoSEQ multiplex PCR; TCRdb's version includes in-frame clones alone and lacks a portion of them. The table lists 150,000 to 200,000 clones, 80% of them singletons. Sequencing used PBMCs. The receptor source for this set is a man under 40 in good health and CMV-seronegative.

V is TRBV7-6 and J is TRBJ1-2; D is uncertain. The ends were cut back, 1 base at V and 8 bases at J, with 11 bases in the middle. CDR1 SGHVS and CDR2 FNYEAQ come from the germline V gene. The CDR3 extends over 13 amino acids. Written as DNA, the CDR3 is TGTGCCAGCAGCTTAGATGGAGCCTACGGCTACACCTTC. Encoded protein: CASSLDGAYGYTF.

This clone has only one observation. The chain is built from TRBV28 and TRBJ2-7, with TRBD2 identical over 11 bases. Germline V gives CDR1 MDHEN, CDR2 SYDVKM. V shed 7 bases and J 4 bases; nucleotides not matched to a gene: 9. The CDR3 is made up of 15 amino acids. The CDR3 protein is CASTQLAGEMYEQYF. Here the CDR3 DNA reads TGTGCCAGCACCCAACTAGCGGGAGAGATGTACGAGCAGTACTTC.

This clone was detected a few times. The genes are TRBV21-1 and TRBJ2-3; the table's D gene call, TRBD2, was not cross checked with the DNA. TRBV21-1 is listed as a pseudogene. CDR3 length: 17 residues. This chain's CDR3 is CASSNPRAGGSTDTQYF. CDR3 DNA: TGTGCCAGCAGCAACCCAAGGGCGGGAGGGAGCACAGATACGCAGTATTTT.

The chain uses TRBV19 and TRBJ2-7; D is perhaps TRBD1 (6 bases). Trimming took off 1 base at V and 2 bases at J, with 12 bases between the two ends. Germline V gene data show CDR1 as LNHDA and CDR2 as SQIVND (reference sequence). The CDR3 runs to 15 residues. In DNA form, the CDR3 reads TGTGCCAGTAGTATAGTCAGGGGCCCACCCTACGAGCAGTACTTC. Amino acids: CASSIVRGPPYEQYF.

The chain couples TRBV2 to TRBJ1-4; the D is unclear. Trimming cost V 4 bases and J 5 bases, with 11 bases left between them. The CDR3 totals 14 residues. Germline CDR1 reads SNHLY; CDR2 reads FYNNEI. Here the CDR3 reads CASSAGSVNEKLFF. CDR3 in DNA: TGTGCCAGCAGTGCGGGATCCGTAAATGAAAAACTGTTTTTT.

This clone was seen a handful of times. This sequence joins TRBV20-1 and TRBJ1-2; D is possibly TRBD1 (5 bases). V shed 8 bases and J shed 4 bases, with 8 bases lying between them. Germline V gene data show CDR1 as DFQATT and CDR2 as SNEGSKA (reference sequence). The CDR3 totals 10 residues. In DNA, the CDR3 is TGCAGTACAGGACGCTATGGCTACACCTTC. Residues: CSTGRYGYTF.

V is TRBV9 and J is TRBJ2-1, with 10 nucleotides matching TRBD2. There are 17 residues in the CDR3. With 0 bases clipped from V and 5 bases from J, the junction kept 8 bases outside the gene matches. In germline, CDR1 is SGDLS, CDR2 YYNGEE. CDR3 in amino acids: CASSVAGRAGGNNEQFF. CDR3 bases: TGTGCCAGCAGCGTAGCGGGGAGAGCGGGAGGGAACAATGAGCAGTTCTTC.

The genes are TRBV28 and TRBJ1-2; D possibly corresponds to TRBD1 (5 bases). The V end lost 2 bases, the J end lost 8 bases, and 12 bases lay between the germline ends. The CDR3 spans 13 residues. The germline V gene encodes CDR1 MDHEN and CDR2 SYDVKM. CDR3 sequence (DNA): TGTGCCAGCAGTTTAACAGGTGACTCCGGCTACACCTTC. Protein: CASSLTGDSGYTF.

In its sample, this clone was seen a few times. V is TRBV27 and J is TRBJ1-3; 10 nucleotides line up with TRBD1. Per germline, CDR1 MNHEY and CDR2 SMNVEV (reference sequence). This CDR3 has 15 residues. The junction had 3 bases not matched to a gene; V was cut back by 5 bases and J by 2 bases. The CDR3 loop reads CASSKGTGAGNTIYF. The CDR3 region has the DNA TGTGCCAGCAGTAAAGGGACAGGGGCTGGAAACACCATATATTTT.

The chain joins TRBV28 to TRBJ1-6; possible D gene TRBD1, 6 bases. This CDR3 region has 14 residues. The V and J ends lost 5 bases and 4 bases respectively, with 9 bases between them. CDR1 MDHEN and CDR2 SYDVKM come from the germline V gene. The CDR3 DNA sequence: TGTGCCAGCAGTCCGGACAGATATAATTCACCCCTCCACTTT. It yields the protein CASSPDRYNSPLHF.

This chain connects TRBV7-6 to TRBJ1-5, with D possibly TRBD1 on 6 matching bases. The V end was cut by 1 base, the J end by 5 bases, with 9 bases between. The CDR3 is 14 residues long. Germline loops: CDR1 SGHVS, CDR2 FNYEAQ. CDR3: CASSLEGGDQPQHF. The CDR3, as DNA: TGTGCCAGCAGCTTAGAAGGGGGAGATCAGCCCCAGCATTTT.

CDR3 region: CASSLGGGGNQPQHF. The DNA of the CDR3 is TGTGCCAGCAGTTTAGGAGGGGGCGGCAATCAGCCCCAGCATTTT. The V gene is TRBV28, the J gene TRBJ1-5; 7 bases fit TRBD1. This CDR3 spans 15 amino acids. The V gene's germline CDR1 is MDHEN and CDR2 SYDVKM. The V and J ends lost 2 bases and 2 bases, in that order; junction bases with no gene match: 3.

The rearrangement joins TRBV6-1 to TRBJ1-4; D uncertain. The CDR3 has 14 amino acids. Germline loops: CDR1 MNHNS, CDR2 SASEGT. Trimming removed 11 bases from V and 7 bases from J, with 20 bases in between. CDR3 residues: CACSPEARTEKLFF. Written as DNA, the CDR3 is TGTGCCTGTAGCCCCGAGGCAAGAACTGAAAAACTGTTTTTT.

This rearrangement joins TRBV28 to TRBJ1-4, with 9 bases fitting TRBD1. The V gene end was trimmed by 7 bases and the J gene end by 6 bases; junction bases not matched to a gene: 12. Germline values: CDR1 MDHEN, CDR2 SYDVKM. The length of the CDR3 is 16 residues. For the CDR3, the DNA is TGTGCCAGCACCAGTGGACAGGGGCTCTTGCATGAAAAACTGTTTTTT. Protein sequence: CASTSGQGLLHEKLFF. The variable domain in full, with the rest retrieved from reference TRBV28 and TRBJ1-4, is DVKVTQSSRYLVKRTGEKVFLECVQDMDHENMFWYRQDPGLGLRLIYFSYDVKMKEKGDIPEGYSVSREKKERFSLILESASTNQTSMYLCASTSGQGLLHEKLFFGSGTQLSVL.

The V and J genes are TRBV2 and TRBJ1-2, with TRBD1 matching over 8 bases. V trimming: 2 bases; J trimming: 0 bases; junction bases outside the gene matches: 14. The CDR3 runs to 19 residues. From germline, CDR1 is SNHLY and CDR2 FYNNEI. This chain's CDR3 is CASSESLSLGTGTNYGYTF. The CDR3, as DNA: TGTGCCAGCAGTGAATCGCTCTCCTTGGGGACAGGAACTAACTATGGCTACACCTTC.

V is TRBV2 and J is TRBJ1-3, with D possibly being TRBD1 (5 bases). The CDR3 is made up of 16 amino acids. Trimming left V 6 bases short and J 7 bases short, with 22 bases between. CDR1 is SNHLY and CDR2 is FYNNEI in the germline V gene. The DNA for the CDR3 is TGTGCCAGCAGCGTTCGGGCGGCAGGGAAGGGTAACACCATATATTTT. Translation gives CASSVRAAGKGNTIYF. The full variable domain, rest sourced from reference TRBV2 and TRBJ1-3, is EPEVTQTPSHQVTQMGQEVILRCVPISNHLYFYWYRQILGQKVEFLVSFYNNEISEKSEIFDDQFSVERPDGSNFTLKIRSTKLEDSAMYFCASSVRAAGKGNTIYFGEGSWLTVV.

This chain uses TRBV11-1 with TRBJ2-2; 8 bases align to TRBD1. The ends lost 5 bases at V and 7 bases at J; junction bases unmatched: 15. Germline-derived CDR1 and CDR2 are SGHAT and FQDESV (reference sequence). The CDR3 sequence is 17 residues long. CDR3 in amino acids: CASSRNTGGTFGGELFF. In DNA, the CDR3 is TGTGCCAGCAGCCGAAATACAGGGGGAACCTTCGGCGGGGAGCTGTTTTTT.

The chain employs TRBV5-1 and TRBJ2-5; D gene ambiguous. V shed 1 base and J shed 5 bases, with 6 bases lying between them. Germline loops: CDR1 SGHRS, CDR2 YFSETQ. CDR3 length equals 12 residues. Written as DNA, the CDR3 is TGCGCCAGCAGCTTGATTCGGGAGACCCAGTACTTC. It yields the protein CASSLIRETQYF.

The chain couples TRBV9 to TRBJ2-7; 9 nucleotides match TRBD1. The CDR3 has 16 amino acids. Trimming took 0 bases from V and 3 from J; bases not matched to a gene: 7. From germline, CDR1 is SGDLS and CDR2 YYNGEE. CDR3 bases: TGTGCCAGCAGCGTAGCGGGCGGACAGGGGTACTACGAGCAGTACTTC. Protein product: CASSVAGGQGYYEQYF.

The chain employs TRBV4-1 and TRBJ2-5; maybe TRBD2 (6 bases). V was trimmed by 4 bases and J by 11 bases, leaving 17 bases between them. This CDR3 has 13 amino acids. CDR1 is MGHRA and CDR2 is YSYEKL in the germline V gene. Here the CDR3 DNA reads TGCGCCAGCAGCCCTCCTGGGGCGGGACTGCAGTACTTC. Encoded protein: CASSPPGAGLQYF.

This chain's CDR3 is CASSPPVGWPNTGELFF. CDR3 in DNA: TGTGCCAGCAGCCCCCCGGTCGGGTGGCCGAACACCGGGGAGCTGTTTTTT. This rearrangement joins TRBV7-6 to TRBJ2-2, with D unclear. Deletions cut 5 bases from V and 0 bases from J, with 16 bases between. From germline, CDR1 is SGHVS and CDR2 FNYEAQ. The CDR3 totals 17 residues.

The chain recombines TRBV6-6 with TRBJ2-7; 11 bases match TRBD1. V lost 2 bases and J lost 6; bases outside the gene matches: 3. CDR1 is MNHNY, CDR2 SVGAGI, per germline (reference sequence). This CDR3 has 14 amino acids. CDR3 in amino acids: CASSYGTGGIEQYF. The DNA for the CDR3 is TGTGCCAGCAGTTACGGGACAGGGGGTATCGAGCAGTACTTC.

The V and J genes are TRBV2 and TRBJ1-1; no clear D gene. CDR3 length: 13 residues. Between the trimmed V and J ends, which lost 8 bases and 4 bases, there was a span of 14 bases. The germline CDR1 and CDR2 sequences are SNHLY and FYNNEI. CDR3 DNA: TGTGCCAGCTTTAGCGGCTTAGGCACTGAAGCTTTCTTT. Amino acids: CASFSGLGTEAFF.

In DNA, the CDR3 is TGTGCCAGCAGCTTACTAGCGGGAGCCAAAGATACGCAGTATTTT. Its protein product is CASSLLAGAKDTQYF. The rearrangement links TRBV7-9 to TRBJ2-3; 10 positions match TRBD2. CDR1 and CDR2 from the germline V gene are SEHNR and FQNEAQ (reference sequence). The V and J ends lost 2 bases and 5 bases, in that order; junction bases with no gene match: 4. This CDR3 has 15 amino acids.

This clone occurred a few times. In the same sample, other DNA sequences code for this CDR3. The rearrangement uses TRBV30 and TRBJ1-3; D may be TRBD1 (5 bases). CDR3 length: 14 residues. V was pared by 0 bases and J by 1 base, with 7 bases between. Germline CDR1 reads GTSNPN; CDR2 reads SVGIG (reference sequence). CDR3 DNA sequence: TGTGCCTGGAGTGTGGGGGGGTCTGGAAACACCATATATTTT. Translation: CAWSVGGSGNTIYF.

The chain employs TRBV6-6 and TRBJ2-3; 12 bases line up with TRBD2. There are 15 residues in the CDR3. Germline V gives CDR1 MNHNY, CDR2 SVGAGI (reference sequence). V shed 8 bases and J 3 bases; nucleotides not matched to a gene: 6. In DNA, the CDR3 is TGTGCCAGCGGGACCCTAGCGGGAGGGACAGATACGCAGTATTTT. It yields the protein CASGTLAGGTDTQYF.

The chain joins TRBV5-1 to TRBJ1-1; D may be TRBD1 (5 bases). V lost 0 bases to trimming and J lost 1 base, with 13 bases between them. The CDR3 runs to 16 residues. Germline V lookup: CDR1 SGHRS, CDR2 YFSETQ. CDR3 sequence: CASSLERGRGNTEAFF. CDR3 DNA sequence: TGCGCCAGCAGCTTGGAAAGGGGTCGTGGGAACACTGAAGCTTTCTTT.

The chain is built from TRBV5-6 and TRBJ2-3, with no clear D. The ends were cut back, 3 bases at V and 0 bases at J, with 11 bases in the middle. CDR1 is SGHDT, CDR2 YYEEEE, per germline. This CDR3 spans 15 amino acids. CDR3 in amino acids: CASSSLGPSTDTQYF. CDR3 nucleotide sequence: TGTGCCAGCAGCTCGCTGGGCCCTAGCACAGATACGCAGTATTTT.

The chain combines TRBV18 with TRBJ1-4; 9 nucleotides align to TRBD1. The CDR3 is 18 residues long. Germline assignment: CDR1 KGHSH and CDR2 LQKENI. The junction had 12 bases not matched to a gene; V was cut back by 0 bases and J by 7 bases. This CDR3 reads CASSPPPGTGIFGEKLFF. The CDR3 nucleotides are TGTGCCAGCTCACCACCTCCAGGGACAGGGATCTTTGGTGAAAAACTGTTTTTT. The full variable domain, with the rest looked up from reference TRBV18 and TRBJ1-4, is NAGVMQNPRHLVRRRGQEARLRCSPMKGHSHVYWYRQLPEEGLKFMVYLQKENIIDESGMPKERFSAEFPKEGPSILRIQQVVRGDSAAYFCASSPPPGTGIFGEKLFFGSGTQLSVL.

V is TRBV28 and J is TRBJ2-1; D not resolved. The germline V gene encodes CDR1 MDHEN and CDR2 SYDVKM. Trimming removed 1 base at V and 5 bases at J, with 15 bases between. The CDR3 consists of 16 residues. CDR3 coding DNA: TGTGCCAGCAGTTTATACCTCCAATTCACTGACAATGAGCAGTTCTTC. It yields the protein CASSLYLQFTDNEQFF.

The table lists this clone with a count of one. The V call is TRBV28, the J call TRBJ2-7; 7 bases are shared with TRBD1. The CDR3 sequence is 15 residues long. CDR1 is MDHEN and CDR2 is SYDVKM in the germline V gene. The V segment lost 5 bases and the J segment 4 bases; nucleotides outside the gene matches: 11. The CDR3 here is CASSPNSGGGYEQYF. The CDR3 nucleotides are TGTGCCAGCAGTCCCAACTCAGGGGGTGGGTACGAGCAGTACTTC.